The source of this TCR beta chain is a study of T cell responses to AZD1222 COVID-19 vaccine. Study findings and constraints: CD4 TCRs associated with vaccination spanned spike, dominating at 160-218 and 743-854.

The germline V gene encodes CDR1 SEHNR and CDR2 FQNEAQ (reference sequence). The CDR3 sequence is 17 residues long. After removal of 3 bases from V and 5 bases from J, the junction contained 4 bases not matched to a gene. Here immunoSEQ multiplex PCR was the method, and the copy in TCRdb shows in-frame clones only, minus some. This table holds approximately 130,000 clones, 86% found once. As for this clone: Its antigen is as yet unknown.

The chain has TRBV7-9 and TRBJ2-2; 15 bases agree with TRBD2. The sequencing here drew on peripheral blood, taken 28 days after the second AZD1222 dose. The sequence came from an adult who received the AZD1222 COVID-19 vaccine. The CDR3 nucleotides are TGTGCCAGCAGCTTCGGACTAGCGGGGGGGCAGACCGGGGAGCTGTTTTTT. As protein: CASSFGLAGGQTGELFF.